These 10 T cell receptor beta chains came from one sample sequenced in a study of blood T cell repertoires in COVID-19. The protocol was immunoSEQ multiplex PCR, while the TCRdb copy is restricted to in-frame clones and leaves out a portion. The table lists approximately 240,000 clones, about 83% of them singletons. The source material was peripheral blood. These receptors were obtained from a woman aged 30 to 39 with COVID-19, enrolled during active disease.

The CDR3, as DNA: TGTGCCAGCAGCCGCTTCGGGACAGTATCCTACGAGCAGTACTTC. Translated: CASSRFGTVSYEQYF. The chain combines TRBV6-2 or TRBV6-3 with TRBJ2-7; 7 nucleotides line up with TRBD1. Germline lookup yields CDR1 MNHEY and CDR2 SVGEGT. The length of the CDR3 is 15 residues. V gave up 6 bases and J gave up 1 base; unmatched junction bases: 9.

This chain connects TRBV4-3 to TRBJ1-1; D not resolved. Trimming shortened V by 2 bases and J by 1 base, and 5 bases separated the two germline ends. The CDR3 consists of 13 residues. Germline V CDR1 and CDR2: LGHNA, YSLEER. The CDR3 spells CASSQRANTEAFF. DNA for the CDR3: TGCGCCAGCAGCCAACGCGCGAACACTGAAGCTTTCTTT.

This rearrangement joins TRBV4-1 to TRBJ2-7, with a possible D match to TRBD1 (5 bases). Trimming shortened V by 3 bases and J by 5 bases, and 14 bases separated the two germline ends. The CDR3 is 14 amino acids. Germline V gives CDR1 MGHRA, CDR2 YSYEKL. The CDR3 DNA follows: TGCGCCAGCAGCCAGGTCCAGGGTTACCACGAGCAGTACTTC. Protein product: CASSQVQGYHEQYF.

This chain connects TRBV30 to TRBJ1-5, with D hard to call. Germline CDR1 reads GTSNPN; CDR2 reads SVGIG (reference sequence). This CDR3 contains 15 residues. V was shortened by 2 bases and J by 2 bases, with 13 bases between the two germline ends. DNA of the CDR3: TGTGCCTGGAGTAGCCCCGTTACGGGCAATCAGCCCCAGCATTTT. It is translated as CAWSSPVTGNQPQHF.

V and J are TRBV29-1 and TRBJ1-2; D is possibly TRBD1 (6 bases). Germline V lookup: CDR1 SQVTM, CDR2 ANQGSEA. This CDR3 has 13 residues. With 5 bases removed from V and 4 bases from J, the gap between germline ends came to 14 bases. The CDR3 spells CSVLQGAFYGYTF. The CDR3, as DNA: TGCAGCGTTCTACAGGGTGCCTTCTATGGCTACACCTTC.

This sequence joins TRBV9 and TRBJ2-1, with 8 bases lining up with TRBD2. The V gene end was trimmed by 5 bases and the J gene end by 8 bases; junction bases not matched to a gene: 6. Germline V CDR1 and CDR2: SGDLS, YYNGEE. The CDR3 runs to 13 residues. Written as DNA, the CDR3 is TGTGCCAGCAGTGCGGGGGGCGTGGATGAGCAGTTCTTC. Translating gives CASSAGGVDEQFF.

The DNA for the CDR3 is TGCGCCAGCAGCCAAGATCGTAGGGGGCGTAATGGCTACACCTTC. Translated: CASSQDRRGRNGYTF. The genes are TRBV4-3 and TRBJ1-2, with TRBD1 matching 7 bases. CDR1 and CDR2 from the germline V gene are LGHNA and YSLEER. The J segment lost 6 bases and the V segment lost 0 bases, leaving 7 bases of the junction unmatched. The CDR3 is 15 residues long.

V and J are TRBV20-1 and TRBJ2-4; TRBD2 is a possible D gene (6 bases). There are 14 residues in the CDR3. The germline V gene has CDR1 DFQATT and CDR2 SNEGSKA (reference sequence). The V end was cut by 6 bases, the J end by 9 bases, with 21 bases between. In DNA, the CDR3 is TGCAGTGCCAGTCGGGACTCCGAAGGATCCATTCAGTACTTC. Protein: CSASRDSEGSIQYF.

This chain uses TRBV4-3 with TRBJ1-1; perhaps TRBD1 as D (5 bases). Germline V CDR1 and CDR2: LGHNA, YSLEER. The CDR3 is 15 amino acids. The V and J ends lost 1 base and 5 bases respectively, with 14 bases between them. This CDR3 is CASSQVRGGVTEAFF. The CDR3 nucleotides read TGCGCCAGCAGCCAAGTACGGGGGGGAGTGACTGAAGCTTTCTTT.

This clone was picked up a small number of times. The chain is built from TRBV19 and TRBJ2-5; D gene ambiguous. This CDR3 comprises 14 residues. Germline V gene sequence: CDR1 LNHDA, CDR2 SQIVND (reference sequence). V was cut by 1 base and J by 3 bases, with 9 bases left in between. The CDR3 nucleotides are TGTGCCAGTAGTATAGGGGCCCCCGAAGAGACCCAGTACTTC. Protein: CASSIGAPEETQYF.